A single sample gave rise to the 28 T cell receptor beta chains below, sequenced in a study of neoadjuvant anti-PD-1 for oral cavity cancer. Indicated time point: after neoadjuvant nivolumab, at surgical resection. Repertoires were generated with immunoSEQ multiplex PCR, while TCRdb's copy carries only in-frame clones and drops some. The sample records 13,000 to 15,000 clones, 65% to 75% being singletons. This material consisted of PBMCs, taken after nivolumab (anti-PD-1) treatment. The source of these receptors is a person aged 40 to 85 with oral cavity squamous cell carcinoma.

The V gene is TRBV28, the J gene TRBJ1-2, with D uncertain. The CDR3 extends over 12 amino acids. Trimming pared 7 bases from V and 5 bases from J, leaving 11 bases between. CDR1 is MDHEN and CDR2 is SYDVKM in the germline V gene. The CDR3: CASTSLGYGYTF. CDR3 in DNA: TGTGCCAGCACCTCCTTGGGGTATGGCTACACCTTC.

Only one count was recorded for this clone. The chain combines TRBV5-1 with TRBJ2-1, with D uncertain. CDR3 length: 13 residues. The V end lost 0 bases, the J end lost 9 bases, and 10 bases lay between the germline ends. Germline-derived CDR1 and CDR2 are SGHRS and YFSETQ. The CDR3 protein is CASSLGQKGEQFF. Here the CDR3 DNA reads TGCGCCAGCAGCTTGGGCCAGAAGGGTGAGCAGTTCTTC. The variable domain in full, with the rest retrieved from reference TRBV5-1 and TRBJ2-1, is KAGVTQTPRYLIKTRGQQVTLSCSPISGHRSVSWYQQTPGQGLQFLFEYFSETQRNKGNFPGRFSGRQFSNSRSEMNVSTLELGDSALYLCASSLGQKGEQFFGPGTRLTVL.

On this clone: The junction shows a germline mismatch at one end, possibly a read error. This chain uses TRBV7-7 with TRBJ2-5, with D perhaps matching TRBD1 (5 bases). CDR3 length: 13 residues. Looked up from germline, CDR1 is SSHAT and CDR2 is FNYEAQ (reference sequence). The CDR3 DNA reads as TGTGCTAGCAGCTTAGACAGCCTGGGGACCCAGTACTTC. The encoded protein is CASSLDSLGTQYF.

The chain recombines TRBV6-1 with TRBJ1-1, with a tentative D call TRBD1 (5 bases). This CDR3 region has 14 residues. The ends were cut back, 2 bases at V and 3 bases at J, with 10 bases in the middle. Germline CDR1 MNHNS, CDR2 SASEGT. CDR3 DNA: TGTGCCAGCAGTGAATTGGGGGGTTACACTGAAGCTTTCTTT. Translated: CASSELGGYTEAFF.

V gene TRBV6-6 combines with J gene TRBJ2-7, with 9 bases that match TRBD1. Germline V CDR1 and CDR2: MNHNY, SVGAGI (reference sequence). With 5 bases clipped from V and 3 bases from J, the junction kept 5 bases outside the gene matches. The CDR3 covers 14 residues. The CDR3 DNA reads as TGTGCCAGCAGTAAGGGGACAGGGAACTACGAGCAGTACTTC. This gives the protein CASSKGTGNYEQYF.

J is TRBJ2-1 and V is TRBV7-3; 9 bases are a match to TRBD1. The junction had 11 bases not matched to a gene; V was cut back by 5 bases and J by 6 bases. Germline CDR1 and CDR2: SGHTA and FQGTGA. CDR3 size: 16 residues. CDR3 residues: CASSLTGTGRANEQFF. CDR3 nucleotides: TGTGCCAGCAGCCTGACCGGGACAGGGCGGGCCAATGAGCAGTTCTTC. Combining the CDR3 with reference TRBV7-3 and TRBJ2-1 gives the whole variable domain GAGVSQTPSNKVTEKGKYVELRCDPISGHTALYWYRQSLGQGPEFLIYFQGTGAADDSGLPNDRFFAVRPEGSVSTLKIQRTERGDSAVYLCASSLTGTGRANEQFFGPGTRLTVL.

The gene calls are TRBV9 and TRBJ2-1; possible D gene TRBD1, 5 bases. The ends were cut back, 4 bases at V and 0 bases at J, with 17 bases in the middle. Germline V gene sequence: CDR1 SGDLS, CDR2 YYNGEE. The CDR3 contains 17 residues. The CDR3 sequence is CASSFEATASSYNEQFF. The CDR3 DNA sequence: TGTGCCAGCAGCTTCGAAGCGACAGCCAGCTCCTACAATGAGCAGTTCTTC.

The V call is TRBV5-4, the J call TRBJ1-4; 7 bases fit TRBD1. This CDR3 region has 15 residues. V dropped 3 bases and J dropped 10; count of bases not matched to a gene: 12. Germline lookup yields CDR1 SGHNT and CDR2 YYREEE (reference sequence). Written as DNA, the CDR3 is TGTGCCAGCAGCTCGGAAACAGGGGAGTTCGGAAAACTGTTTTTT. Its translation: CASSSETGEFGKLFF.

The chain has TRBV5-4 and TRBJ2-1, with 13 positions matching TRBD2. J gave up 0 bases and V 5 bases, and 2 bases lay outside the gene matches. Looked up from germline, CDR1 is SGHNT and CDR2 is YYREEE (reference sequence). The CDR3 extends over 16 amino acids. Here the CDR3 reads CASRRTSGSSYNEQFF. Here the CDR3 DNA reads TGTGCCAGCAGGAGGACTAGCGGGAGCTCCTACAATGAGCAGTTCTTC.

This clone has a handful of counts. The genes are TRBV5-4 and TRBJ2-3, with 12 bases aligning to TRBD2. This CDR3 is built from 16 residues. With 3 bases clipped from V and 3 bases from J, the junction kept 5 bases outside the gene matches. CDR1 and CDR2 from the germline V gene are SGHNT and YYREEE (reference sequence). CDR3 nucleotide sequence: TGTGCCAGCAGCTCCGGACTAGCGGGAAGTACAGATACGCAGTATTTT. The encoded protein is CASSSGLAGSTDTQYF.

This chain connects TRBV6-5 to TRBJ2-7, with 8 bases identical to TRBD2. CDR3 length: 15 residues. Looked up from germline, CDR1 is MNHEY and CDR2 is SVGAGI. Trimming took 6 bases from V and 2 from J; bases not matched to a gene: 9. As DNA, the CDR3 is TGTGCCAGCAGCTTTACGGGGGGGCTCACCTACGAGCAGTACTTC. This translates into CASSFTGGLTYEQYF.

The chain is built from TRBV7-8 and TRBJ1-5; 9 nucleotides match TRBD1. The V and J ends lost 7 bases and 3 bases, in that order; junction bases with no gene match: 10. This CDR3 spans 16 amino acids. Germline CDR1 is SGHVS and CDR2 is FQNEAQ. The CDR3 region has the DNA TGTGCCAGCACTGGGAAGGGGACAGGGCCCAATCAGCCCCAGCATTTT. Protein: CASTGKGTGPNQPQHF.

This chain joins TRBV2 and TRBJ2-2; no clear D gene. Trimming took off 2 bases at V and 7 bases at J, with 11 bases between the two ends. The V gene's germline CDR1 is SNHLY and CDR2 FYNNEI. The CDR3 covers 14 residues. The chain's CDR3 is CASSERSNFGELFF. CDR3 DNA sequence: TGTGCCAGCAGTGAAAGGTCGAATTTCGGGGAGCTGTTTTTT.

To note about this clone: Germline and junction disagree at one end, which may indicate a read error. The chain carries TRBV29-1 and TRBJ1-2, with D possibly being TRBD1 (5 bases). The CDR3 runs 12 residues. Germline-derived CDR1 and CDR2 are SQVTM and ANQGSEA. The CDR3 here is CSVARGEQVIYF. DNA of the CDR3: TGCAGCGTTGCCCGAGGGGAGCAAGTGATTTACTTC.

This clone was counted a single time. CDR3 nucleotide sequence: TGTGCCAGCAGCTTACTAGGGGGCACTGAAGCTTTCTTT. The encoded protein is CASSLLGGTEAFF. This chain links TRBV7-9 with TRBJ1-1; TRBD1 is a possible D gene (6 bases). Germline values: CDR1 SEHNR, CDR2 FQNEAQ (reference sequence). CDR3 size: 13 residues. The V gene lost 2 bases and the J gene lost 4 bases, with 8 bases spanning the gap.

This sequence joins TRBV19 and TRBJ2-7; 9 nucleotides line up with TRBD1. This CDR3 region has 16 residues. Germline-derived CDR1 and CDR2 are LNHDA and SQIVND (reference sequence). The V and J ends lost 4 bases and 3 bases, in that order; junction bases with no gene match: 10. Here the CDR3 reads CASSTPPGQGFYEQYF. CDR3 nucleotides: TGTGCCAGTAGTACCCCTCCGGGACAGGGTTTCTACGAGCAGTACTTC.

The genes are TRBV15 and TRBJ1-4; 8 positions agree with TRBD1. V was pared by 5 bases and J by 4 bases, with 6 bases of the junction left unmatched. Per germline, CDR1 LNHNV and CDR2 YYDKDF (reference sequence). The CDR3 contains 15 residues. CDR3 coding DNA: TGTGCCACCAGCCGAGGACAGGGCAATAATGAAAAACTGTTTTTT. Translation gives CATSRGQGNNEKLFF.

A few counts support this clone. The rearrangement links TRBV28 to TRBJ2-2; 9 bases fit TRBD2. Germline V gives CDR1 MDHEN, CDR2 SYDVKM. After removal of 7 bases from V and 7 bases from J, the junction contained 7 bases not matched to a gene. The CDR3 extends over 14 amino acids. CDR3 DNA sequence: TGTGCCAGCATAGGTAGCGGGAGTGGCGGGGAGCTGTTTTTT. This gives the protein CASIGSGSGGELFF.

Regarding this clone: The junction departs from germline at one end; a sequencing error may be responsible. The rearrangement links TRBV5-5 to TRBJ2-7; D ambiguous. The germline CDR1 and CDR2 sequences are SGHKS and YYEKEE (reference sequence). The CDR3 spans 13 residues. The CDR3 protein is CASSLLPSSEQYF. The CDR3 DNA reads TGTGCCAGCAGCTTGCTGCCATCCTCCGAGCAGTACTTC.

This clone was seen just once. The V call is TRBV29-1, the J call TRBJ2-2, with 9 bases aligning to TRBD2. V trimming: 7 bases; J trimming: 0 bases; junction bases outside the gene matches: 6. The CDR3 is 15 residues long. The germline V gene has CDR1 SQVTM and CDR2 ANQGSEA. DNA of the CDR3: TGCAGCGGGGTAGCGGGAGCAACGAACACCGGGGAGCTGTTTTTT. It codes for CSGVAGATNTGELFF.

This sequence joins TRBV19 and TRBJ1-1; D remains ambiguous. Germline-derived CDR1 and CDR2 are LNHDA and SQIVND (reference sequence). The CDR3 contains 13 residues. The V gene lost 9 bases and the J gene lost 3 bases, with 14 bases spanning the gap. The CDR3: CASHGRRDTEAFF. DNA of the CDR3: TGTGCCAGCCACGGGCGAAGGGACACTGAAGCTTTCTTT.

V gene TRBV6-1 combines with J gene TRBJ2-7; TRBD2 aligns across 8 bases. The germline CDR1 and CDR2 sequences are MNHNS and SASEGT. The CDR3 is 13 amino acids. V lost 6 bases to trimming and J lost 6 bases; unmatched junction nucleotides: 7. The CDR3 here is CASSAPGGAEQYF. The CDR3 nucleotides read TGTGCCAGCAGCGCCCCGGGGGGGGCCGAGCAGTACTTC.

The rearrangement links TRBV28 to TRBJ2-7; TRBD2 matches 10 bases. V gave up 2 bases and J gave up 3 bases; unmatched junction bases: 1. In germline, CDR1 is MDHEN, CDR2 SYDVKM. This CDR3 region has 14 residues. The CDR3 spells CASSLTSGIYEQYF. For the CDR3, the DNA is TGTGCCAGCAGTTTAACTAGCGGGATCTACGAGCAGTACTTC.

This clone has more than one count but fewer than ten. The rearrangement uses TRBV28 and TRBJ2-7, with 12 bases matching TRBD2. V shed 8 bases and J 4 bases; nucleotides not matched to a gene: 3. CDR1 is MDHEN and CDR2 is SYDVKM in the germline V gene. The CDR3 totals 13 residues. This chain's CDR3 is CASGLAGTYEQYF. As DNA, the CDR3 is TGTGCCAGCGGACTAGCGGGGACATACGAGCAGTACTTC. Variable domain in full (rest from reference TRBV28 and TRBJ2-7): DVKVTQSSRYLVKRTGEKVFLECVQDMDHENMFWYRQDPGLGLRLIYFSYDVKMKEKGDIPEGYSVSREKKERFSLILESASTNQTSMYLCASGLAGTYEQYFGPGTRLTVT.

This clone occurred once. The chain couples TRBV4-2 to TRBJ2-7, with 7 bases matching TRBD1. J gave up 2 bases and V 5 bases, and 0 bases lay outside the gene matches. This CDR3 is 12 amino acids long. Germline V gene lookup returns CDR1 LGHNA and CDR2 YNFKEQ. The CDR3 protein is CASSGQAYEQYF. Written as DNA, the CDR3 is TGTGCCAGCAGCGGACAGGCCTACGAGCAGTACTTC.

This chain uses TRBV7-9 with TRBJ2-3; D remains unclear. Germline-derived CDR1 and CDR2 are SEHNR and FQNEAQ (reference sequence). Trimming stripped 2 bases from V and 0 bases from J, with 0 bases between. The CDR3 runs to 12 residues. CDR3 nucleotide sequence: TGTGCCAGCAGCTTAAGCACAGATACGCAGTATTTT. This sequence encodes CASSLSTDTQYF.

The V call is TRBV28, the J call TRBJ1-5; D uncertain. CDR3 length equals 12 residues. Germline CDR1 reads MDHEN; CDR2 reads SYDVKM. V dropped 5 bases and J dropped 10 bases, with 12 bases sitting between them. CDR3 protein: CASSASPGPQHF. The CDR3 nucleotides read TGTGCCAGCAGTGCTTCACCAGGACCCCAGCATTTT.

The chain uses TRBV28 and TRBJ1-1; 8 bases agree with TRBD1. Germline V CDR1 and CDR2: MDHEN, SYDVKM. With V trimmed by 1 base and J by 1 base, 2 bases remained unmatched. The CDR3 sequence is 15 residues long. The CDR3 sequence: CASSLSTGGNTEAFF. As DNA, the CDR3 is TGTGCCAGCAGTTTATCTACAGGGGGGAACACTGAAGCTTTCTTT. The full variable domain, rest sourced from reference TRBV28 and TRBJ1-1, is DVKVTQSSRYLVKRTGEKVFLECVQDMDHENMFWYRQDPGLGLRLIYFSYDVKMKEKGDIPEGYSVSREKKERFSLILESASTNQTSMYLCASSLSTGGNTEAFFGQGTRLTVV.